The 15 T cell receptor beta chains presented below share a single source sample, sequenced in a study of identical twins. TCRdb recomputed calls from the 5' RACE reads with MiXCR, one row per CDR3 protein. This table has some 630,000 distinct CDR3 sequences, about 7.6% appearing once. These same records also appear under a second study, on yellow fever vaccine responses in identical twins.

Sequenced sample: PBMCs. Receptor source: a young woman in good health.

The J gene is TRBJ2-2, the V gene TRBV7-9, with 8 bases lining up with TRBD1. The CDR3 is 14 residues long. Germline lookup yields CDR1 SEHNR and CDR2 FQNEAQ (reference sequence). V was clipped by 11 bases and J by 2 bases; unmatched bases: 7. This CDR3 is CAHGQGHNTGELFF. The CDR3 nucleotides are TGTGCCCACGGACAGGGTCACAACACCGGGGAGCTGTTTTTT.

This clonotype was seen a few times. DNA of the CDR3: TGTGCCAGCAGCCGCGGCCGTAGGTTCACAGATACGCAGTATTTT. It specifies CASSRGRRFTDTQYF. The rearrangement uses TRBV12-3 or TRBV12-4 and TRBJ2-3; D is unclear. V lost 6 bases and J lost 2, with 15 bases in between. CDR3 length equals 15 residues.

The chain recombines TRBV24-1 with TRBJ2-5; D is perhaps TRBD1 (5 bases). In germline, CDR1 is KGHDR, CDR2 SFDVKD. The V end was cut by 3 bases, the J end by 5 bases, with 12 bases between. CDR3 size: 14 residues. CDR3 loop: CATSDRGTKETQYF. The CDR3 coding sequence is TGTGCCACCAGTGATAGGGGTACGAAGGAGACCCAGTACTTC.

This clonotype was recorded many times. The CDR3 sequence is CASRPSEGDREKLFF. CDR3 nucleotides: TGTGCCAGCAGACCCTCGGAGGGAGATCGGGAAAAACTGTTTTTT. The chain links TRBV7-9 to TRBJ1-4; D call uncertain. V shed 6 bases and J shed 8 bases, with 19 bases lying between them. The CDR3 runs 15 residues. The germline V gene has CDR1 SEHNR and CDR2 FQNEAQ (reference sequence).

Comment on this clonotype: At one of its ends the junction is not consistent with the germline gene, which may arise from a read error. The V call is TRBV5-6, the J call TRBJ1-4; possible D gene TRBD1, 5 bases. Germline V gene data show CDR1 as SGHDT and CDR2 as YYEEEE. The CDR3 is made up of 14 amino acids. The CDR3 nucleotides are TGTGCCATCAGCCCGGGACTGGGTCAAGGAAAACTGTCTTTT. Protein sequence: CAISPGLGQGKLSF.

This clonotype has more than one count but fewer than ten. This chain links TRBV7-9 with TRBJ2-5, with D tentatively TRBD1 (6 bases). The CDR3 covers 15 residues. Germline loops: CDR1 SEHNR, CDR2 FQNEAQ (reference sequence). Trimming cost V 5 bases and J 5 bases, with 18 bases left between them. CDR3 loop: CASSPGQHTRETQYF. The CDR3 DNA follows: TGTGCCAGCAGCCCGGGACAACACACCCGCGAGACCCAGTACTTC.

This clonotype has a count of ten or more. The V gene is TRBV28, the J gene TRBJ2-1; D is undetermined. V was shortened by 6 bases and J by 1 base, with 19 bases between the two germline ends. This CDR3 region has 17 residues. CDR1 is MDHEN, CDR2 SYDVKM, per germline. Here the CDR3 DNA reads TGTGCCAGCAGCCCCCAAGGGCCAACCCCGTCCTACAATGAGCAGTTCTTC. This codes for CASSPQGPTPSYNEQFF.

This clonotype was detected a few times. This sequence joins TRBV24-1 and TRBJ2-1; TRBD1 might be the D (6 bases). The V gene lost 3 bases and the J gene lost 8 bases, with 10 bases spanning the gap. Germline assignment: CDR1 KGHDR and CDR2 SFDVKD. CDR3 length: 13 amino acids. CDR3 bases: TGTGCCACCAGTGATCCGGACAGCTATGAGCAGTTCTTC. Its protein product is CATSDPDSYEQFF.

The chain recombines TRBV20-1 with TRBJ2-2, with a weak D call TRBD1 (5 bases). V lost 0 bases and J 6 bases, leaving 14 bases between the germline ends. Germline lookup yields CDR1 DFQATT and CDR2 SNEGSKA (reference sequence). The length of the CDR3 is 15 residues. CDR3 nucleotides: TGCAGTGCTAGAGATTTCCGACAGCCTTCCGGGGAGCTGTTTTTT. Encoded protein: CSARDFRQPSGELFF.

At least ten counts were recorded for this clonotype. The CDR3 sequence: CSARDRGNTEAFF. The CDR3, as DNA: TGCAGTGCTAGAGATCGAGGTAACACTGAAGCTTTCTTT. The chain joins TRBV20-1 to TRBJ1-1; no clear D gene. The CDR3 runs to 13 residues. The V end lost 0 bases, the J end lost 2 bases, and 7 bases lay between the germline ends. CDR1 is DFQATT, CDR2 SNEGSKA, per germline (reference sequence).

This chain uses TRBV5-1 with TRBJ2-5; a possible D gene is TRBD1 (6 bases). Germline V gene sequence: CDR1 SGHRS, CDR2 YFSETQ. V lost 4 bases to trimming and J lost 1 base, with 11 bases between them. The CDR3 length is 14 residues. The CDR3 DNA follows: TGCGCCAGCAGCCATACAGGGCCCCAAGAGACCCAGTACTTC. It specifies CASSHTGPQETQYF.

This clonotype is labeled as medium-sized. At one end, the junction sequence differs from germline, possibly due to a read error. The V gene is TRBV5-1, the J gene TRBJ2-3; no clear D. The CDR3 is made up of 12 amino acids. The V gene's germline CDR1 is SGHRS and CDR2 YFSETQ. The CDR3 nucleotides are TGTGCCAGCAGTCCAAGCACAGATACGCAGTATTTT. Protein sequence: CASSPSTDTQYF.

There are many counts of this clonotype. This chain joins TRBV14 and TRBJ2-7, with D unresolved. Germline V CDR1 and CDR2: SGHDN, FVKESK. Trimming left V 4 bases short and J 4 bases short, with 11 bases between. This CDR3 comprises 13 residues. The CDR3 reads CASSPRSFYEQYF. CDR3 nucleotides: TGTGCCAGCAGCCCGAGGAGCTTTTACGAGCAGTACTTC.

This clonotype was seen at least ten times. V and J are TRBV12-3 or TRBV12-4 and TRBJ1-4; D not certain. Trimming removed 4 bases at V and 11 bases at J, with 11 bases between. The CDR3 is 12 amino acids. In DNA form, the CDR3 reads TGTGCCAGCAGTTCACTTTCCGGGAAACTGTTTTTT. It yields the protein CASSSLSGKLFF.

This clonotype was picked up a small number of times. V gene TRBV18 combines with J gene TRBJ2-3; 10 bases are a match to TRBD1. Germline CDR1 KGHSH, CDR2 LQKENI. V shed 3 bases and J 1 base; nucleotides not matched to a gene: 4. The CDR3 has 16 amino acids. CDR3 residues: CASSPWDRGRTDTQYF. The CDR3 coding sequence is TGTGCCAGCTCACCTTGGGACAGGGGCCGCACAGATACGCAGTATTTT.